The next 7 T cell receptor beta chains were all read from a single sample in a study of metastatic and nonmetastatic thyroid tumors. MiXCR re-clonotyped the PCR reads for TCRdb. The sample consists of tens of thousands of clones, over 10% of them appearing once. Thyroid surgery had not been preceded by any treatment in any patient. Sequences were obtained from blood. Receptor source: a female donor with papillary thyroid cancer or a benign thyroid nodule (not recorded which). Some clones in this sample may be carry-over from other donors' samples.

This clone was seen a few times. A much more abundant neighbour one base away suggests this may be a read error. V gene TRBV12-3 or TRBV12-4 combines with J gene TRBJ2-5; D may be TRBD2 (6 bases). The CDR3 covers 14 residues. The CDR3 DNA is TGTGCCAGCAGGCCGAGGCGGGACCCGTCGACCAAGTACTTC. Its protein product is CASRPRRDPSTKYF.

This clone was seen repeatedly, ten times or more. The chain combines TRBV20-1 with TRBJ2-1, with 7 bases that match TRBD2. The CDR3 is made up of 14 amino acids. CDR1 and CDR2 (germline): DFQATT, SNEGSKA (reference sequence). Trimming took 3 bases from V and 1 from J; bases not matched to a gene: 3. CDR3 amino acids: CSASVSGSYNEQFF. CDR3 coding DNA: TGCAGTGCTAGTGTTAGCGGGTCCTACAATGAGCAGTTCTTC.

In regard to this clone: At one of its ends the junction is not consistent with the germline gene, which may arise from a read error. The V gene is TRBV12-3 or TRBV12-4, the J gene TRBJ2-3; maybe TRBD1 (6 bases). CDR3 length equals 15 residues. For the CDR3, the DNA is TGTGCCAGCAGTTGGGGCAGGGGCATGTCAGATATGCAGTACTTT. The encoded protein is CASSWGRGMSDMQYF.

This clone was observed many times. The genes are TRBV7-9 and TRBJ1-3, with D perhaps TRBD1 (5 bases). Per the germline V gene, CDR1 is SEHNR and CDR2 is FQNEAQ (reference sequence). The V gene lost 11 bases and the J gene lost 2 bases, with 13 bases spanning the gap. The CDR3 extends over 13 amino acids. The DNA of the CDR3 is TGTGCCTCCACGTGGGGGGCTGGAAACACCATATATTTT. It encodes CASTWGAGNTIYF.

This clone is labeled as medium-sized. The junction shows a germline mismatch at one end, possibly a read error. The rearrangement uses TRBV30 and TRBJ2-7; TRBD2 is a possible D gene (6 bases). The CDR3 sequence is 18 residues long. Germline V gene data show CDR1 as GTSNPN and CDR2 as SVGIG (reference sequence). The CDR3 nucleotides are TGTGCCTGGAGGGCAAATCGGGGACTGCATCCGGACTCCTGCGAGCAGTACTTC. It is translated as CAWRANRGLHPDSCEQYF.

The table lists this clone with a few counts. This clone may be a read error of a much larger clone one base away. This same CDR3 is encoded by further DNA sequences in the sample. The J gene is TRBJ2-3, the V gene TRBV19; D uncertain. The germline V and J ends were trimmed by 7 bases and 6 bases, with 20 bases remaining between them. This CDR3 is built from 15 residues. In germline, CDR1 is LNHDA, CDR2 SQIVND (reference sequence). For the CDR3, the DNA is TGTGCCAGTACCGGCCCCCCCGGACCCACGGATACGCAGTATTTT. It codes for CASTGPPGPTDTQYF.

This clone came up many times. This chain links TRBV6-1 with TRBJ2-1; possibly TRBD1 for D (6 bases). Germline V lookup: CDR1 MNHNS, CDR2 SASEGT. The CDR3 has 14 amino acids. The ends were cut back, 7 bases at V and 8 bases at J, with 18 bases in the middle. The chain's CDR3 is CASISVQGVDEQFF. The CDR3 bases are TGTGCCAGCATTAGTGTACAGGGTGTCGATGAGCAGTTCTTC.